Listed below are T cell receptor beta chains from one sample, sequenced in a study of response to subunit inactivated influenza vaccine. MiXCR was run by TCRdb on the RT-PCR reads, yielding one entry per CDR3 protein. Among roughly 550,000 distinct CDR3 sequences listed, roughly 25% were seen once. A further study also used this sample, focusing on T cells expressing NK-cell markers.

Sequenced material: CD4+ T cells sorted from PBMCs, taken less than 13 days after vaccination. The receptors were sampled from a man over 45 who received an inactivated influenza vaccine. Both conserved end residues are part of each CDR3. Each record gives: V gene, J gene, clone size, D gene, CDR3 DNA, CDR3 protein. A D gene is named only where the DNA matches it firmly. Clone size is stated in some rows and not others, as once, few, many or a class when expanded.

V: TRBV7-9
J: TRBJ1-2
size: -
D: -
DNA: TGTGCCAGCATAAAAGGCAGGATACCGGTGCGGGTGGATGGCTACACCTTC
CDR3: CASIKGRIPVRVDGYTF

V: TRBV4-1
J: TRBJ1-6
size: many
D: TRBD1
DNA: TGCGCCAGCAGCCAAGATGGATGGGACAGCAGAAATCAGGCCCTCCACTTT
CDR3: CASSQDGWDSRNQALHF

V: TRBV20-1
J: TRBJ2-7
size: few
D: -
DNA: TGCAGTGCTAGAGATTCGGAGGGGGCCTCAGTAAACGAGCAGTACTTC
CDR3: CSARDSEGASVNEQYF

V: TRBV5-1
J: TRBJ2-5
size: -
D: -
DNA: TGCGCCAGCAGCCTCAATCTTCCCGGGGCCAACCAAGAGACCCAGTACTTC
CDR3: CASSLNLPGANQETQYF

V: TRBV5-1
J: TRBJ2-1
size: many
D: TRBD2
DNA: TGCGCCAGCAGCCCGGGGGGGTCCTACAATGAGCAGTTCTTC
CDR3: CASSPGGSYNEQFF

V: TRBV20-1
J: TRBJ1-4
size: few
D: -
DNA: TGCAGTGCTAGTCTCGGGGGCGTTAATGAAAAACTGTTTTTT
CDR3: CSASLGGVNEKLFF

V: TRBV7-2
J: TRBJ2-7
size: few
D: -
DNA: TGTGCCAGCAGAGCACCCCTAGCGCCGCAGTACTTC
CDR3: CASRAPLAPQYF

V: TRBV4-3
J: TRBJ2-1
size: -
D: TRBD2
DNA: TGCGCCAGCAGCCCCGACCCTAGCGGGTGGGCCGCAAATGAGCAGTTCTTC
CDR3: CASSPDPSGWAANEQFF

V: TRBV27
J: TRBJ2-7
size: -
D: -
DNA: TGTGCCAGCAGTTTCACCCCCGCCTACGAGCAGTACTTC
CDR3: CASSFTPAYEQYF

V: TRBV3-1
J: TRBJ2-2
size: few
D: -
DNA: TGTGCCAGCAGCCAAGTCCGGAGCACCGGGGAGCTGTTTTTT
CDR3: CASSQVRSTGELFF

V: TRBV7-8
J: TRBJ2-1
size: -
D: TRBD2
DNA: TGTGCCAGCAGCCCGGGCACGGGGGGCTCCTACAATGAGCAGTTCTTC
CDR3: CASSPGTGGSYNEQFF

V: TRBV4-3
J: TRBJ2-2
size: -
D: TRBD2
DNA: TGCGCCAGCAGCCAAGTCCCAGCGGGGGGTAACACCGGGGAGCTGTTTTTT
CDR3: CASSQVPAGGNTGELFF

V: TRBV18
J: TRBJ2-3
size: -
D: -
DNA: TGTGCCAGCTCCATACCCGTCGGGTTGGGCACAGATACGCAGTATTTT
CDR3: CASSIPVGLGTDTQYF